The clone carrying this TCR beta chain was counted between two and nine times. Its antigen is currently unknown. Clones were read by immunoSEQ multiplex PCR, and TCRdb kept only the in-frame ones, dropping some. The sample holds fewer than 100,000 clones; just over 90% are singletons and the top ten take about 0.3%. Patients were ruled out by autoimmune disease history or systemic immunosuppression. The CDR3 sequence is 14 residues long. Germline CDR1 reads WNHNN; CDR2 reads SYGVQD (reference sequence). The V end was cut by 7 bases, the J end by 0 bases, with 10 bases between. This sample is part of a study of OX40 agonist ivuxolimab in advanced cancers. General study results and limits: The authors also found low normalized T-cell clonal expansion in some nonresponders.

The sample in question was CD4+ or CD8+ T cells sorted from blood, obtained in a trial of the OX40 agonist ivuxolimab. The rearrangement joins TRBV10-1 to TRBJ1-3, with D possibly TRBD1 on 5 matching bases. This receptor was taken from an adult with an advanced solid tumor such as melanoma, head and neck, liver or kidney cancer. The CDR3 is CASISTVSGNTIYF. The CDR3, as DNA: TGCGCCAGCATTTCGACAGTCTCTGGAAACACCATATATTTT.